This T cell receptor beta chain derives from a study of blood T cell repertoires in COVID-19. As for the study in general: T cells, B-cell-depleted T cells, or PBMCs provided the cDNA or gDNA that served as material.

Germline values: CDR1 MNHEY, CDR2 SMNVEV (reference sequence). The CDR3 runs to 15 residues. V lost 4 bases and J lost 5; bases outside the gene matches: 6. Authors' methods: Counts of nucleated cells, estimated from reference gene primer amplification, were obtained. Method: immunoSEQ multiplex PCR; TCRdb's copy keeps in-frame clones and lacks some. V, J and clone size were drawn from that table, and D and trimming were deduced from the DNA. The sample shows fewer than 300,000 clones, 65% to 90% of them seen only once. This sequence joins TRBV27 and TRBJ2-7; 12 bases line up with TRBD2. The sequence derives from a human donor in a cohort sampled during active COVID-19. Sequences were obtained from peripheral blood. The CDR3 spells CASSSLTSGSNEQYF. The CDR3 DNA sequence: TGTGCCAGCAGTTCATTGACTAGCGGGAGCAACGAGCAGTACTTC.